Below, one T cell receptor (beta chain) is given with its context. Researchers processed graft tissue to release intraepithelial and lamina propria lymphocytes. Germline V gene lookup returns CDR1 WNHNN and CDR2 SYGVQD (reference sequence). V trimming: 3 bases; J trimming: 10 bases; junction bases outside the gene matches: 8. The CDR3 sequence is 15 residues long. The data derive from a study of graft-versus-host responses after intestinal transplantation. Study-level information: Each recipient received anti-thymocyte globulin induction, then tacrolimus and steroids for 2 to 4 years.

Sequenced by immunoSEQ multiplex PCR; TCRdb stores in-frame clones only, minus some. Seen here are under 20,000 clones, 74% observed once, and the top ten hold under 3.5%. The receptor was derived from a human patient who received an intestinal transplant, so some T cells may come from the graft donor. The rearrangement uses TRBV10-1 and TRBJ2-1; TRBD2 agrees at 11 bases. The sequencing used ileum tissue, collected 14 days after transplant. CDR3 nucleotide sequence: TGCGCCAGCAGTGATGAGACTAGCGGGAATAGAGAGCAGTTCTTC. Translation gives CASSDETSGNREQFF.